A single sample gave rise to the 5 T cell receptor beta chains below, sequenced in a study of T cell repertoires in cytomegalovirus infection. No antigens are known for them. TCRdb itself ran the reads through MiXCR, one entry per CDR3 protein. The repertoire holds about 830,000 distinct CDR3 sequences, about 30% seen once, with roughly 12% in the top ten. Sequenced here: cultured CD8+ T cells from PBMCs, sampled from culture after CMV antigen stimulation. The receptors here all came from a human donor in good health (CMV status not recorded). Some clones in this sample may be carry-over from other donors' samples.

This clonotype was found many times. The CDR3 coding sequence is TGTGCCAGCACCTACAGGACTAGTCAGAATGCCGGGGAGCTGTTTTTT. It specifies CASTYRTSQNAGELFF. The chain employs TRBV12-3 or TRBV12-4 and TRBJ2-2, with TRBD2 matching over 7 bases. CDR3 length: 16 residues. The V gene end was trimmed by 7 bases and the J gene end by 6 bases; junction bases not matched to a gene: 14.

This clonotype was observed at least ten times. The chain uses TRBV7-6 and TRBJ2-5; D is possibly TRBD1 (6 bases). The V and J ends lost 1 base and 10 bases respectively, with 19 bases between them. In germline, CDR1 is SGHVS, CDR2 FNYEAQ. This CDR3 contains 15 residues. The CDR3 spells CASSLGPGVVGDQYF. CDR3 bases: TGTGCCAGCAGCTTAGGGCCAGGGGTAGTGGGGGACCAGTACTTC.

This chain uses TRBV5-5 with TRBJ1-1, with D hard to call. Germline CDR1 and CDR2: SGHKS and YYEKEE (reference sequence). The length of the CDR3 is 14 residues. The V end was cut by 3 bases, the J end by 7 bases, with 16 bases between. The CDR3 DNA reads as TGTGCCAGCAGCTACGGTAAGGATGGGAGTGAAGCTTTCTTT. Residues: CASSYGKDGSEAFF.

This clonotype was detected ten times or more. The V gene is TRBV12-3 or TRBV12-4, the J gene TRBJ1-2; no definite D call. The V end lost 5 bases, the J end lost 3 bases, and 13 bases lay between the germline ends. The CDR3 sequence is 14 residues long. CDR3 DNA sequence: TGTGCCAGCAGTCCACCGGGCGAAGACTATGGCTACACCTTC. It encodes CASSPPGEDYGYTF.

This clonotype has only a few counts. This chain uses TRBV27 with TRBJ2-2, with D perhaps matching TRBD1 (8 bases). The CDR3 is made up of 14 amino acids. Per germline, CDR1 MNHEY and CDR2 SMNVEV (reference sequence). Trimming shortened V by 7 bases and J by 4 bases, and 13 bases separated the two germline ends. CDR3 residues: CASTTGEGTGELFF. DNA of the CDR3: TGTGCCAGCACGACAGGGGAGGGCACCGGGGAGCTGTTTTTT.